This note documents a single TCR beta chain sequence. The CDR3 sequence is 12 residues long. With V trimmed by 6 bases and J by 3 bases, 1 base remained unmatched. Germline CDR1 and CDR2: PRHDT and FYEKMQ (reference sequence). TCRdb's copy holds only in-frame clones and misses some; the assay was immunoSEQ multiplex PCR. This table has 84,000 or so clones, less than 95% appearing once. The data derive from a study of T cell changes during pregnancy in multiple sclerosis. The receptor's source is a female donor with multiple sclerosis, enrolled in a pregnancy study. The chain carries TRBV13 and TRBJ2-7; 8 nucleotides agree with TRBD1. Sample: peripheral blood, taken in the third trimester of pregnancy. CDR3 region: CASRQGGYEQYF. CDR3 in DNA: TGTGCCAGCAGACAGGGGGGCTACGAGCAGTACTTC.